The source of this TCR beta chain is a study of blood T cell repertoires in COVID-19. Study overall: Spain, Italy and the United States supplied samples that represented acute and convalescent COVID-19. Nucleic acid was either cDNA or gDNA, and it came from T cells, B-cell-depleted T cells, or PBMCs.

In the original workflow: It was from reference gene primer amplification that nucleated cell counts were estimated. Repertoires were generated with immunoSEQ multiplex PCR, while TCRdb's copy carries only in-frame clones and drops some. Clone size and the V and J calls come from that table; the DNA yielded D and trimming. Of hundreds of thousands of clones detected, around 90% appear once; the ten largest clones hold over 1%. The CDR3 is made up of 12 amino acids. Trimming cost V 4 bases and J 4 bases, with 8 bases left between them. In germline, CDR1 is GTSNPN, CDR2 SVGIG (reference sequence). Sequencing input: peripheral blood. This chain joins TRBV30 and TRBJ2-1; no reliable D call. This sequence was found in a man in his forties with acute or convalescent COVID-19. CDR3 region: CAWTSTYNEQFF. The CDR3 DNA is TGTGCCTGGACGAGCACTTACAATGAGCAGTTCTTC.